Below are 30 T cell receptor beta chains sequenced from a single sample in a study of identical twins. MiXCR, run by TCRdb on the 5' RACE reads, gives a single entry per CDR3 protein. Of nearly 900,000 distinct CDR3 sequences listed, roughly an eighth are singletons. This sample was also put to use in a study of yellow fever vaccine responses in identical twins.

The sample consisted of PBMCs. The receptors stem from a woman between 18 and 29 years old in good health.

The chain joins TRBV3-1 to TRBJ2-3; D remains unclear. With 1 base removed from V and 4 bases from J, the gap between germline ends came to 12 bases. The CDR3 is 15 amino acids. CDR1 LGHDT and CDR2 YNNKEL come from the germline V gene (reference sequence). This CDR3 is CASSQGYQYSDTQYF. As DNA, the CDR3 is TGTGCCAGCAGCCAAGGGTATCAATACTCAGATACGCAGTATTTT.

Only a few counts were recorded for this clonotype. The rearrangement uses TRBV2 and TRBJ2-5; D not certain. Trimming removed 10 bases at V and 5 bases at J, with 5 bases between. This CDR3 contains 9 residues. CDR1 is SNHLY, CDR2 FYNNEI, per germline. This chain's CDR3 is CATSETQYF. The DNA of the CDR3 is TGTGCCACTTCGGAGACCCAGTACTTC. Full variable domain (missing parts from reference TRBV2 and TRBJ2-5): EPEVTQTPSHQVTQMGQEVILRCVPISNHLYFYWYRQILGQKVEFLVSFYNNEISEKSEIFDDQFSVERPDGSNFTLKIRSTKLEDSAMYFCATSETQYFGPGTRLLVL.

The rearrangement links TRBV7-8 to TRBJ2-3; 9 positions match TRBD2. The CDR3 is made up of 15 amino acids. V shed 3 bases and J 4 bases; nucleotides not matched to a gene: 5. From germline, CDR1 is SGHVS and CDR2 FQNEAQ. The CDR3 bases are TGTGCCAGCAGCTTGACTAGCGGTTTTGCAGATACGCAGTATTTT. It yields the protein CASSLTSGFADTQYF.

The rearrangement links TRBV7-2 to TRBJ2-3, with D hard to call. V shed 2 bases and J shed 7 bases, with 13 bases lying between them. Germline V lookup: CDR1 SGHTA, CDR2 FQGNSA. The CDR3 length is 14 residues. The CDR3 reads CASSLIRQPNTQYF. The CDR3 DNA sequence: TGTGCCAGCAGCTTAATCAGGCAGCCGAATACGCAGTATTTT.

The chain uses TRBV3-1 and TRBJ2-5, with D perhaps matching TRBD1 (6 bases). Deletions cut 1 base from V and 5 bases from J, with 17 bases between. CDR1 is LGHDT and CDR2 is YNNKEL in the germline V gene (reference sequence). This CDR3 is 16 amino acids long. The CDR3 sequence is CASSQGPQGFRETQYF. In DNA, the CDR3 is TGTGCCAGCAGCCAAGGCCCCCAGGGGTTTAGGGAGACCCAGTACTTC.

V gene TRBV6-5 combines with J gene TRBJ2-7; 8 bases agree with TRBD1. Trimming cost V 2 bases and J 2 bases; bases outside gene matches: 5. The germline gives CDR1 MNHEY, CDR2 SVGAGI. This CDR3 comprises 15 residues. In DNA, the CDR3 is TGTGCCAGCAGTTACCGGACAGGGAAACCCTACGAGCAGTACTTC. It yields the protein CASSYRTGKPYEQYF.

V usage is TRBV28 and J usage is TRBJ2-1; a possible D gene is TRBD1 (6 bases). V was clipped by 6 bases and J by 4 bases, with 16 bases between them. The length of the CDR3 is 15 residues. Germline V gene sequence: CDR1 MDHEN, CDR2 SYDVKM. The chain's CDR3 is CASSYTWTEYNEQFF. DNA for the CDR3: TGTGCCAGCAGCTACACTTGGACAGAATACAATGAGCAGTTCTTC.

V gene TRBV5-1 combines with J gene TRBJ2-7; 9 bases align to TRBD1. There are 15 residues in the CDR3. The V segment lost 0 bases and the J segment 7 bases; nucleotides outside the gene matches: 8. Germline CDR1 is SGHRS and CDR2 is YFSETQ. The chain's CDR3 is CASSLVGQGPGEQYF. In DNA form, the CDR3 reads TGCGCCAGCAGCTTGGTGGGACAGGGTCCGGGGGAGCAGTACTTC.

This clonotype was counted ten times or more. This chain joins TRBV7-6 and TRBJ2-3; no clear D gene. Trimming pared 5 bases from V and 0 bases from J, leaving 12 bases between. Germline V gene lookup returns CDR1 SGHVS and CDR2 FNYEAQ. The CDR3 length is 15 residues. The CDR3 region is CASSLSRHSTDTQYF. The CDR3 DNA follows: TGTGCCAGCAGCCTTTCTAGACATAGCACAGATACGCAGTATTTT.

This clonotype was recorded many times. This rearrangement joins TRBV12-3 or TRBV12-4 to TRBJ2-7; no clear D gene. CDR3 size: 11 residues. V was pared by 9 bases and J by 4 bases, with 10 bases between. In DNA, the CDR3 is TGTGCCAGTTCCGTTTCATACGAGCAGTACTTC. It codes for CASSVSYEQYF.

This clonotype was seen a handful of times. The CDR3 is CASSFRSLEQYF. DNA for the CDR3: TGTGCCAGCAGTTTCAGGAGTCTCGAGCAGTACTTC. The chain has TRBV12-3 or TRBV12-4 and TRBJ2-7; the D is unclear. V was cut by 3 bases and J by 6 bases, with 9 bases left in between. The CDR3 contains 12 residues.

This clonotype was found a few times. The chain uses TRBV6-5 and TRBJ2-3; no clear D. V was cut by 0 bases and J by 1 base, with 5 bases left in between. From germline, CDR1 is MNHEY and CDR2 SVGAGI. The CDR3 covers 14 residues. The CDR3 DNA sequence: TGTGCCAGCAGTTACTCTCTGGGCACAGATACGCAGTATTTT. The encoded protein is CASSYSLGTDTQYF.

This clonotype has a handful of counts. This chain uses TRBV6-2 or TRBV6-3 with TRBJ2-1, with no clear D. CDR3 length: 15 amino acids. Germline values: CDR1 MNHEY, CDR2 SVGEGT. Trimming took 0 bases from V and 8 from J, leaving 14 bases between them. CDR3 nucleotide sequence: TGTGCCAGCAGTTACTCGATTCATGCCCTGGATGAGCAGTTCTTC. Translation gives CASSYSIHALDEQFF.

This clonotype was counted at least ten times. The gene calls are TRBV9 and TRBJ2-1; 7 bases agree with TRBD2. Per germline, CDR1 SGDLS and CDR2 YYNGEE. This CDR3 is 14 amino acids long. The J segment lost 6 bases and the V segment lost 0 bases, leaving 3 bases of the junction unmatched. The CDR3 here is CASSVAGGGNEQFF. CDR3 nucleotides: TGTGCCAGCAGCGTAGCGGGAGGTGGCAATGAGCAGTTCTTC.

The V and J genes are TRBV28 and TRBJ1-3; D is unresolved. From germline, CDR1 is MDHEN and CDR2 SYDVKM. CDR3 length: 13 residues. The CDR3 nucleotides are TGTGCAGGGCGACCGAACTCTGGAAACACCATATATTTT. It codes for CAGRPNSGNTIYF.

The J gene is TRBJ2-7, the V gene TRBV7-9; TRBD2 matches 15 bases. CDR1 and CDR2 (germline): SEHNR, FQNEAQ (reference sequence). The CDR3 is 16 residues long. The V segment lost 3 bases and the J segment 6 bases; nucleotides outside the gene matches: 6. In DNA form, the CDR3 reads TGTGCCAGCAGCTTCGGACTAGCGGGAGGGAAAGCCGAGCAGTACTTC. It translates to CASSFGLAGGKAEQYF. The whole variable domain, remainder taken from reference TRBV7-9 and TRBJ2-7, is DTGVSQNPRHKITKRGQNVTFRCDPISEHNRLYWYRQTLGQGPEFLTYFQNEAQLEKSRLLSDRFSAERPKGSFSTLEIQRTEQGDSAMYLCASSFGLAGGKAEQYFGPGTRLTVT.

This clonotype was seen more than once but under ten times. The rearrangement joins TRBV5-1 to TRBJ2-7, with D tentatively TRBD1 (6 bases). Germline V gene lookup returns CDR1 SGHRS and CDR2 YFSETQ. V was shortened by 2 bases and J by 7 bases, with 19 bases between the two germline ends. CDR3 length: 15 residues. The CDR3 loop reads CASSFPDRSKVEQYV. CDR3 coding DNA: TGCGCCAGCAGCTTTCCCGACAGGTCGAAAGTTGAGCAGTACGTC.

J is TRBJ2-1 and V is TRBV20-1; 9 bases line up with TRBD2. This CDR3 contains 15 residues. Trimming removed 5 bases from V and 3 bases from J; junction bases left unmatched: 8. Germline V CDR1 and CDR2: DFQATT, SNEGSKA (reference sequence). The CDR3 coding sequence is TGCAGTGCTGTTAGCGGGAGATTCAGCTACAATGAGCAGTTCTTC. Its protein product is CSAVSGRFSYNEQFF.

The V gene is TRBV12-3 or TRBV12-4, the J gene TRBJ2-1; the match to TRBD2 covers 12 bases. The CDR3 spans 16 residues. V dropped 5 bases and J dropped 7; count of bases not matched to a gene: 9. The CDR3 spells CASSAKTSGGKNEQFF. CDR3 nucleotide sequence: TGTGCCAGCAGTGCAAAGACTAGCGGGGGAAAAAATGAGCAGTTCTTC.

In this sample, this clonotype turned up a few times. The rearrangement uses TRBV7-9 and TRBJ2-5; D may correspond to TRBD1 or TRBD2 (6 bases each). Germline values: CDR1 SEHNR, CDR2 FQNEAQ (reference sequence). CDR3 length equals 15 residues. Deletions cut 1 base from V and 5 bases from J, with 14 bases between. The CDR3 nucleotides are TGTGCCAGCAGCTTAGTCCCGGGGGCAACGGAGACCCAGTACTTC. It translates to CASSLVPGATETQYF. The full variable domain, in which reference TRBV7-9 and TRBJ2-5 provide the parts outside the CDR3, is DTGVSQNPRHKITKRGQNVTFRCDPISEHNRLYWYRQTLGQGPEFLTYFQNEAQLEKSRLLSDRFSAERPKGSFSTLEIQRTEQGDSAMYLCASSLVPGATETQYFGPGTRLLVL.

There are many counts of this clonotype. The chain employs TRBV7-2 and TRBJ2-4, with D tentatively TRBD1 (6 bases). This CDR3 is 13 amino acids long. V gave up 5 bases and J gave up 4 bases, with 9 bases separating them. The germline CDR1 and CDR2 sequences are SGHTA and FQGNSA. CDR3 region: CASSPGQKNIQYF. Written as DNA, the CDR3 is TGTGCCAGCAGCCCCGGACAGAAAAACATTCAGTACTTC.

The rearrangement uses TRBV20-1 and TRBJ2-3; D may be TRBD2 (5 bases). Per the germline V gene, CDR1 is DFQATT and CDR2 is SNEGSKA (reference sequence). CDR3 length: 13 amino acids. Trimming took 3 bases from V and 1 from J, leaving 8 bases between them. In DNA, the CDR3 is TGCAGTGCTAGTCTGCGGGGCACAGATACGCAGTATTTT. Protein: CSASLRGTDTQYF.

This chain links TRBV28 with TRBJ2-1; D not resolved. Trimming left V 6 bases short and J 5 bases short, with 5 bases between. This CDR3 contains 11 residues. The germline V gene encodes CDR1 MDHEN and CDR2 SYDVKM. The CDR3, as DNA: TGTGCCAGCAGGATTCACAATGAGCAGTTCTTC. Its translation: CASRIHNEQFF.

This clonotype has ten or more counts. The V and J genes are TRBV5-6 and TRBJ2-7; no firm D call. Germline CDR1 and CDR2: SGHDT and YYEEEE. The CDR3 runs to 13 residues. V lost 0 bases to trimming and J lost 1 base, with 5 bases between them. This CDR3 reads CASSLGNSYEQYV. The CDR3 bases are TGTGCCAGCAGCTTGGGGAATTCCTACGAGCAGTACGTC.

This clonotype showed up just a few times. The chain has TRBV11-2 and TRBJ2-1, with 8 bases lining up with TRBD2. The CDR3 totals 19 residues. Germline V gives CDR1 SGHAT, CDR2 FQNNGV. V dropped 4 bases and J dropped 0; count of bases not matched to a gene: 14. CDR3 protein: CASSSLSTGLANSYNEQFF. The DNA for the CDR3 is TGTGCCAGCAGCTCCCTGTCGACCGGACTAGCTAACTCCTACAATGAGCAGTTCTTC.

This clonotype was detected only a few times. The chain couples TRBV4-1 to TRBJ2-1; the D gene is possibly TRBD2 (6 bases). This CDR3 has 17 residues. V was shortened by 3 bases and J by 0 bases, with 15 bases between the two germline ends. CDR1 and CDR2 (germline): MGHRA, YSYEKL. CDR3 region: CASSHPTTGSSYNEQFF. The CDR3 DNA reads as TGCGCCAGCAGCCACCCGACTACCGGGAGCTCCTACAATGAGCAGTTCTTC.

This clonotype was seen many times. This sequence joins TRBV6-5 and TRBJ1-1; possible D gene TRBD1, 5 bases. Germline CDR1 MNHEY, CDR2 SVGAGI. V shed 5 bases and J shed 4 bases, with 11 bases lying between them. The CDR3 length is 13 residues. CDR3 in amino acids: CASSHGAGTEAFF. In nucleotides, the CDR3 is TGTGCCAGCAGTCACGGGGCGGGCACTGAAGCTTTCTTT.

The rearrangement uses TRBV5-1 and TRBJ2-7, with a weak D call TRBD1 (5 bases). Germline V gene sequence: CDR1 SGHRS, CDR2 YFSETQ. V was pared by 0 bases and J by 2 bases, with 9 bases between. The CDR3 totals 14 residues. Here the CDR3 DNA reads TGCGCCAGCAGCTTGGTTCAGGGTACCTACGAGCAGTACTTC. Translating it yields CASSLVQGTYEQYF.

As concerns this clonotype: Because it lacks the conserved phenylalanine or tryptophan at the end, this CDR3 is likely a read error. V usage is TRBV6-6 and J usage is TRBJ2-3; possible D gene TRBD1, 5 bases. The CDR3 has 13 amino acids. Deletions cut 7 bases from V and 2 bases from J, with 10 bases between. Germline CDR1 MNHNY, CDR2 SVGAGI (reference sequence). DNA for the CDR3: TGTGCCAGCACGGGCAGGGACACAGATACGCAGTATCTT. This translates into CASTGRDTDTQYL.

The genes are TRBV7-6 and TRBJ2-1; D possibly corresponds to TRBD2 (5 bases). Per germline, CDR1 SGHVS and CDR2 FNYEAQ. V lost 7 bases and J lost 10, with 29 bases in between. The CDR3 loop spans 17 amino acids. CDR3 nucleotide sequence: TGTGCCAGCAAACAGTGGAGTAGTTTGGCTCCCGAGGGAGAGCAGTTCTTC. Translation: CASKQWSSLAPEGEQFF.